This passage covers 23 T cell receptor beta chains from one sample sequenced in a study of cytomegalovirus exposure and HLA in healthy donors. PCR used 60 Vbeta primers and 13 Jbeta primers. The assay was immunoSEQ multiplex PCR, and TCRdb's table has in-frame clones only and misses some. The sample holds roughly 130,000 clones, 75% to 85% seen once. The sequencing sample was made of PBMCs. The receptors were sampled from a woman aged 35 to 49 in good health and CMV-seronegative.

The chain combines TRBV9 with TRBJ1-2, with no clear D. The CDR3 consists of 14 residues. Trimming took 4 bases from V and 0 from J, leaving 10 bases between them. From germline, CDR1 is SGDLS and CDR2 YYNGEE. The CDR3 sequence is CASSNTNANYGYTF. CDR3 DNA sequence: TGTGCCAGCAGCAACACAAATGCTAACTATGGCTACACCTTC.

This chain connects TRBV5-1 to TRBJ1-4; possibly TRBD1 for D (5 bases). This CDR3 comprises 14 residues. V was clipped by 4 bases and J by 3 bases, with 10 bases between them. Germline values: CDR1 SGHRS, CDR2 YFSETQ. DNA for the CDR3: TGCGCCAGCAGCCCCGGCAGGGCTAATGAAAAACTGTTTTTT. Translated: CASSPGRANEKLFF. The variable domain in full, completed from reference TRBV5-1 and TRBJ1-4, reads KAGVTQTPRYLIKTRGQQVTLSCSPISGHRSVSWYQQTPGQGLQFLFEYFSETQRNKGNFPGRFSGRQFSNSRSEMNVSTLELGDSALYLCASSPGRANEKLFFGSGTQLSVL.

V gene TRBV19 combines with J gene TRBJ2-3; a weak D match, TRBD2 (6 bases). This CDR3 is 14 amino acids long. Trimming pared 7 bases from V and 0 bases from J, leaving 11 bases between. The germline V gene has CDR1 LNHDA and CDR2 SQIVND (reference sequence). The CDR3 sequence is CASTGGASTDTQYF. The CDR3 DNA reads TGTGCCAGTACCGGCGGGGCTAGCACAGATACGCAGTATTTT. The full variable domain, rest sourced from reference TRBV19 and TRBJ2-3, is DGGITQSPKYLFRKEGQNVTLSCEQNLNHDAMYWYRQDPGQGLRLIYYSQIVNDFQKGDIAEGYSVSREKKESFPLTVTSAQKNPTAFYLCASTGGASTDTQYFGPGTRLTVL.

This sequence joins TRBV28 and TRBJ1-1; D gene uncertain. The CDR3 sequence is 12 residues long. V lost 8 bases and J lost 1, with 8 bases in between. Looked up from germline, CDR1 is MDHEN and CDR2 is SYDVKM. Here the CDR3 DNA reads TGTGCCAGCGGCGAGGGGAACACTGAAGCTTTCTTT. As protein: CASGEGNTEAFF.

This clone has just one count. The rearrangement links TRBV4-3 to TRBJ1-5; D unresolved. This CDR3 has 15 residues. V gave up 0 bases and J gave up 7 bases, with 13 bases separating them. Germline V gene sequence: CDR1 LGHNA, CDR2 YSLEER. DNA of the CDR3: TGCGCCAGCAGCCAAGATGGTCAGTATAACCAGCCCCAGCATTTT. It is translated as CASSQDGQYNQPQHF.

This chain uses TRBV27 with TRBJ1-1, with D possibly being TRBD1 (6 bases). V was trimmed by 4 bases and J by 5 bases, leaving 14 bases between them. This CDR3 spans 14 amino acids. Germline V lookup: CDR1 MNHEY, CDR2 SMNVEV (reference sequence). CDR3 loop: CASSSSGARTEAFF. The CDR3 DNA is TGTGCCAGCAGTTCCTCAGGGGCGCGAACTGAAGCTTTCTTT.

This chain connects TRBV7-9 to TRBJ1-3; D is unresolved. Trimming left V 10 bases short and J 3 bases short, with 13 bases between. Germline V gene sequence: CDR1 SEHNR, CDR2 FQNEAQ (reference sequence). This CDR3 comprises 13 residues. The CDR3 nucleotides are TGTGCCAATACCCGAGGGAATGGAAACACCATATATTTT. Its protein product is CANTRGNGNTIYF.

The CDR3 DNA sequence: TGTGCCAGCTCCGACAGGGCTTCGACCGGGGAGCTGTTTTTT. Amino acid sequence: CASSDRASTGELFF. The rearrangement links TRBV6-6 to TRBJ2-2, with TRBD1 matching 7 bases. With 8 bases clipped from V and 5 bases from J, the junction kept 8 bases outside the gene matches. Germline values: CDR1 MNHNY, CDR2 SVGAGI (reference sequence). The CDR3 loop spans 14 amino acids.

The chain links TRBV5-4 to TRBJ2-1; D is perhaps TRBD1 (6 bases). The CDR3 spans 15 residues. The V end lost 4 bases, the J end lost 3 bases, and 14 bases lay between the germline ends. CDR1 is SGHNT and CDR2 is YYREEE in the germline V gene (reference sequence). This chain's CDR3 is CASSPTGSSYNEQFF. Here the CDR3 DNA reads TGTGCCAGCAGCCCAACAGGGTCTAGCTACAATGAGCAGTTCTTC.

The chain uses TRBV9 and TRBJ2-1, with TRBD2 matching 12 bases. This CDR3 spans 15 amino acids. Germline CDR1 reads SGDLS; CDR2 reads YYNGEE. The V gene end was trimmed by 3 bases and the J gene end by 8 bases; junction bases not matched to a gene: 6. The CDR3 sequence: CASSAELAGGYEQFF. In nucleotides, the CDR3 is TGTGCCAGCAGCGCGGAACTAGCGGGAGGATATGAGCAGTTCTTC.

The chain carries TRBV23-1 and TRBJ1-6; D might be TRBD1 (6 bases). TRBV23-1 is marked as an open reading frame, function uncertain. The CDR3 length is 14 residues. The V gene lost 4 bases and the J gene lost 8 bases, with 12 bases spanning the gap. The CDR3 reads CASSRDTRHSPLHF. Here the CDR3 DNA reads TGCGCCAGCAGTCGGGACACTAGACATTCACCCCTCCACTTT.

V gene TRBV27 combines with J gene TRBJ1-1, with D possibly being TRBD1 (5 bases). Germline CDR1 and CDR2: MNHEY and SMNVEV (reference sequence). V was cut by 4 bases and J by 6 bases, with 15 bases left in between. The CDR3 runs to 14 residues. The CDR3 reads CASSSRQNPPEAFF. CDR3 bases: TGTGCCAGCAGTTCCAGACAGAACCCCCCTGAAGCTTTCTTT.

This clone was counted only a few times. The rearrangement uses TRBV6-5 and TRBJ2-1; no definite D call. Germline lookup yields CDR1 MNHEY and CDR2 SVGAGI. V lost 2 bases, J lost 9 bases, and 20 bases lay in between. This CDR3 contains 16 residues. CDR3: CASSYRSVVERGEQFF. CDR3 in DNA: TGTGCCAGCAGTTACCGCTCGGTAGTAGAGCGCGGTGAGCAGTTCTTC.

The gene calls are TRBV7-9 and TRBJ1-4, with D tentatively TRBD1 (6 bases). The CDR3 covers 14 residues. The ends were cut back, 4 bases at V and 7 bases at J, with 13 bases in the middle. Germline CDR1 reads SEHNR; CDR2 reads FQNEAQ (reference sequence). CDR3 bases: TGTGCCAGCAGCTGGGGGCCGTGGAGTGAAAAACTGTTTTTT. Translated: CASSWGPWSEKLFF.

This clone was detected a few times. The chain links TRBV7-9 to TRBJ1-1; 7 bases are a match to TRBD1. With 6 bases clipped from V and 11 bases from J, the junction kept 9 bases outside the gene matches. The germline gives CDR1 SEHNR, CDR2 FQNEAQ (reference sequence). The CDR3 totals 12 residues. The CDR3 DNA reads TGTGCCAGCAGTCGGGACAGCGAATGGGCTTTCTTT. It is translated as CASSRDSEWAFF.

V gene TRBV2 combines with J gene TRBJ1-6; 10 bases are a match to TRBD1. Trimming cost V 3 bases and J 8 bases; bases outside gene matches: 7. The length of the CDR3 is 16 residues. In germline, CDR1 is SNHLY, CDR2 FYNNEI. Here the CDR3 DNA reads TGTGCCAGCAGTGACCAGGGACAGGGGTTAGATTCACCCCTCCACTTT. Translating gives CASSDQGQGLDSPLHF. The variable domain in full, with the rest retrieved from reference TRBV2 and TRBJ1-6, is EPEVTQTPSHQVTQMGQEVILRCVPISNHLYFYWYRQILGQKVEFLVSFYNNEISEKSEIFDDQFSVERPDGSNFTLKIRSTKLEDSAMYFCASSDQGQGLDSPLHFGNGTRLTVT.

The CDR3, as DNA: TGTGCCAGCAGCTTAGGGCTGCGGGAGCAGTACTTC. Translation gives CASSLGLREQYF. The chain is built from TRBV7-9 and TRBJ2-7; D remains ambiguous. In germline, CDR1 is SEHNR, CDR2 FQNEAQ (reference sequence). This CDR3 comprises 12 residues. Trimming removed 1 base at V and 7 bases at J, with 8 bases between. Full variable domain (outside the CDR3, taken from reference TRBV7-9 and TRBJ2-7): DTGVSQNPRHKITKRGQNVTFRCDPISEHNRLYWYRQTLGQGPEFLTYFQNEAQLEKSRLLSDRFSAERPKGSFSTLEIQRTEQGDSAMYLCASSLGLREQYFGPGTRLTVT.

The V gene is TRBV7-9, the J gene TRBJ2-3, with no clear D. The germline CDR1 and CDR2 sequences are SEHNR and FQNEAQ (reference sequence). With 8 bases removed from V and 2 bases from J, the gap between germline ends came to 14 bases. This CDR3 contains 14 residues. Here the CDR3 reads CASGQLNPTDTQYF. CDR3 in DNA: TGTGCCAGCGGGCAGCTTAATCCCACAGATACGCAGTATTTT.

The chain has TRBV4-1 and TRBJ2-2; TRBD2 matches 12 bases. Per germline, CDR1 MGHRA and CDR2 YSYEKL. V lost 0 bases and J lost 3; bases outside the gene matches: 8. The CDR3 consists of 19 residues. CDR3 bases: TGCGCCAGCAGCCAAGATGGGGCTAGCGGGAGGGTTTACACCGGGGAGCTGTTTTTT. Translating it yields CASSQDGASGRVYTGELFF.

The CDR3 reads CASSSPGTGGADTQYF. Here the CDR3 DNA reads TGTGCCAGCAGCTCTCCCGGGACAGGGGGGGCAGATACGCAGTATTTT. The chain uses TRBV7-8 and TRBJ2-3; 11 nucleotides agree with TRBD1. The J segment lost 4 bases and the V segment lost 4 bases, leaving 7 bases of the junction unmatched. The germline gives CDR1 SGHVS, CDR2 FQNEAQ. This CDR3 region has 16 residues.

CDR3 protein: CASSPNAGGVYTQYF. The CDR3, as DNA: TGTGCCAGCAGCCCGAACGCAGGGGGCGTGTATACGCAGTATTTT. The rearrangement uses TRBV7-3 and TRBJ2-3, with 8 bases fitting TRBD1. The trim removed 5 bases at V and 7 bases at J, leaving 11 bases unmatched. CDR3 size: 15 residues. CDR1 and CDR2 (germline): SGHTA, FQGTGA.

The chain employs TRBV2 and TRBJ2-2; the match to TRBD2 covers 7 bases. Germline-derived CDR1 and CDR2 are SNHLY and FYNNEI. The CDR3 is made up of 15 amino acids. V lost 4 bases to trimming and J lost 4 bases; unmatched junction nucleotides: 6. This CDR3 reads CASSVRLAITGELFF. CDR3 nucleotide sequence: TGTGCCAGCAGTGTCCGACTAGCAATCACCGGGGAGCTGTTTTTT.

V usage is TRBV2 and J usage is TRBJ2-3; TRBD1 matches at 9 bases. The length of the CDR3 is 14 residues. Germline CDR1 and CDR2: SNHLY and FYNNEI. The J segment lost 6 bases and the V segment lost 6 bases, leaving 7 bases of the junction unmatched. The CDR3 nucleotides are TGTGCCAGCAGCTTTCCGGGACAGGGTGATACGCAGTATTTT. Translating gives CASSFPGQGDTQYF.